This TCR beta chain was captured by sequencing in a study of T cell responses to AZD1222 COVID-19 vaccine. TCRdb's table, derived via immunoSEQ multiplex PCR, lists solely in-frame clones and lacks some. Here the sample spans 200,000 to 250,000 clones, under 95% being singletons. Note on this clone: Its antigen is currently unknown.

Study conclusions and caveats: Clonal diversity was possibly underestimated; the donors were predominantly white British and more often female. Spike-specific TCR breadth and depth were elevated following two AZD1222 doses. Scientists sampled the repertoires only once the peak T cell response had passed. The study identified only five to seven AZD1222 recipients as seropositive at baseline.

Germline V gene lookup returns CDR1 KGHSH and CDR2 LQKENI. Trimming left V 1 base short and J 4 bases short, with 11 bases between. The CDR3 has 15 residues. The specimen comprised peripheral blood, sampled on day 0 of MenACWY control vaccination. The genes are TRBV18 and TRBJ2-1; possibly TRBD1 for D (6 bases). The TCR sequence derives from an adult in good health. The CDR3 DNA reads TGTGCCAGCTCACCACTCGCTGGACAGTACAATGAGCAGTTCTTC. The encoded protein is CASSPLAGQYNEQFF.